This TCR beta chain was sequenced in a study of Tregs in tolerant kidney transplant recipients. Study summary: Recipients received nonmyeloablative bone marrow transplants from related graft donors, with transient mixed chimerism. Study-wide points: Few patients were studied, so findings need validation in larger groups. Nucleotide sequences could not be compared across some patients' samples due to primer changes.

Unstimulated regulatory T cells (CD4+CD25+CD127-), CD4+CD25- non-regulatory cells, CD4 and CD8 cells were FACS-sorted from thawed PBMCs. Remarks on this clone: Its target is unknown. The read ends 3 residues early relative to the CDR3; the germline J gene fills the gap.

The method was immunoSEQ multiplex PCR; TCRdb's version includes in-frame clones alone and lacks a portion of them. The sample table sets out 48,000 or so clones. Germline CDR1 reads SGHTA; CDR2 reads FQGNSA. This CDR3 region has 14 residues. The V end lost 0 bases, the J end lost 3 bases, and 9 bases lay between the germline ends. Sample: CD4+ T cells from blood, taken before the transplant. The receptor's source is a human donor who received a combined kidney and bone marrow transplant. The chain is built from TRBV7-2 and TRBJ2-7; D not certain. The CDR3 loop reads CASSLAGSSYEQYF. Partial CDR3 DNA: TGTGCCAGCAGCTTAGCAGGGTCAAGCTACGAG.